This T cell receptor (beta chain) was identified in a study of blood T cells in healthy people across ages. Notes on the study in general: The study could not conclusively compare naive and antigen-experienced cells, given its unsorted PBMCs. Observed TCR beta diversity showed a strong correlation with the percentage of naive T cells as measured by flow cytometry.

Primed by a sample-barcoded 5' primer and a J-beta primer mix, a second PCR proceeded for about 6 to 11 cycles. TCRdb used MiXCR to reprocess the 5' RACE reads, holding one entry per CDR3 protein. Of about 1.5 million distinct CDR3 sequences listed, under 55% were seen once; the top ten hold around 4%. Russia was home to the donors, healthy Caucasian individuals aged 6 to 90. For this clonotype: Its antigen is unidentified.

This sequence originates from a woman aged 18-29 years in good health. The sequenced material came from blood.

This CDR3 reads CASSWFYNEQFF. The CDR3 nucleotides are TGTGCCAGCAGTTGGTTTTACAATGAGCAGTTCTTC. The chain recombines TRBV6-2 or TRBV6-3 with TRBJ2-1, with no clear D. The germline V and J ends were trimmed by 4 bases and 4 bases, with 5 bases remaining between them. This CDR3 spans 12 amino acids. Germline V gene data show CDR1 as MNHEY and CDR2 as SVGEGT.